These T cell receptor beta chains were read from a single sample in a study of neurological immune-mediated disorders. Using its own MiXCR run on the 5' RACE reads, TCRdb lists one record per CDR3 protein. The sample holds some 60,000 distinct CDR3 sequences; around 4.7% are singletons and the top ten take 3.4%. Sequencing used PBMCs. Every receptor here comes from a woman in her 50s with multiple sclerosis. CDR3s include the opening cysteine and the closing phenylalanine or tryptophan. A D gene is named only where the DNA matches it firmly. Some rows mark clone size as missing; the rest say once, few, many or name a class of expanded clone.

>TRBJ1-5|TRBV7-2|.|.
CASSLGHFNQPQNF
TGTGCCAGCAGCTTAGGGCATTTCAATCAGCCCCAGAATTTT
>TRBJ1-1|TRBV5-1|.|many
CASSTPSSSAEEAFF
TGCGCCAGCAGCACCCCCAGCTCGTCGGCCGAAGAAGCTTTCTTT
>TRBJ2-6|TRBV7-3|.|.
CASILNRAPAGANVLTF
TGTGCCAGCATCCTTAACAGGGCCCCAGCTGGGGCCAACGTCCTGACTTTC
>TRBJ2-2|TRBV6-5|.|many
CASSYSPEYTGELFF
TGTGCCAGCAGTTACTCCCCAGAGTACACCGGGGAGCTGTTTTTT
>TRBJ2-2|TRBV12-3/TRBV12-4|.|many
CASRGAAPGELFF
TGTGCCAGCAGGGGAGCGGCGCCCGGGGAGCTGTTTTTT
>TRBJ2-7|TRBV29-1|.|few
CSVEGGYSYEQYF
TGCAGCGTTGAGGGGGGTTACTCCTACGAGCAGTACTTC
>TRBJ1-1|TRBV6-1|.|many
CASSEVRVTEAFF
TGTGCCAGCAGTGAAGTCAGGGTCACTGAAGCTTTCTTT
>TRBJ2-1|TRBV9|TRBD2|many
CASSVVDSGGPSGNEQFF
TGTGCCAGCAGCGTAGTAGATAGCGGGGGGCCGTCGGGCAATGAGCAGTTCTTC
>TRBJ2-2|TRBV12-3/TRBV12-4|.|medium-sized
CASSSSGTFGELFF
TGTGCCAGCAGTTCGTCCGGGACATTCGGGGAGCTGTTTTTT
>TRBJ1-2|TRBV5-6|.|many
CASSELTGYGYTF
TGTGCCAGCAGCGAACTAACAGGGTATGGCTACACCTTC
>TRBJ2-3|TRBV19|.|many
CASSLRKGSTDTQYF
TGTGCCAGTAGTCTTCGCAAGGGGAGCACAGATACGCAGTATTTT
>TRBJ1-4|TRBV20-1|TRBD1|many
CSASTGGREKLFF
TGCAGTGCCTCTACAGGGGGAAGGGAAAAACTGTTTTTT
>TRBJ2-5|TRBV5-1|TRBD1|many
CASSPQGTSGETQYF
TGCGCCAGCAGCCCACAGGGGACATCCGGAGAGACCCAGTACTTC
>TRBJ2-1|TRBV4-3|.|many
CASSQDRLDSYNEQFF
TGCGCCAGCAGCCAAGATAGACTAGACTCCTACAATGAGCAGTTCTTC
>TRBJ2-3|TRBV4-3|.|many
CASSQGESREADTQYF
TGCGCCAGCAGCCAAGGGGAGAGCAGGGAGGCAGATACGCAGTATTTT
>TRBJ2-5|TRBV28|TRBD1|few
CASSPRTGALGTKYF
TGTGCCAGCAGTCCGCGGACAGGGGCCTTGGGGACCAAGTACTTC
>TRBJ2-2|TRBV20-1|TRBD1|many
CSARPTGKRANTGELFF
TGCAGTGCTAGACCGACAGGGAAGAGGGCGAACACCGGGGAGTTGTTTTTT
>TRBJ2-7|TRBV5-1|TRBD1|many
CASSLPGQYEQYF
TGCGCCAGCAGCTTACCGGGACAGTACGAGCAGTACTTC
>TRBJ1-6|TRBV3-1|.|many
CASSQGLGTDSPLHF
TGTGCCAGCAGCCAAGGACTGGGGACGGATTCACCCCTCCACTTT
>TRBJ2-3|TRBV7-2|TRBD2|.
CASSSLAGGLDTQYF
TGTGCCAGCAGCTCCTTAGCGGGGGGCTTAGATACGCAGTATTTT
>TRBJ1-2|TRBV7-9|.|many
CASSLAVAANYGYTF
TGTGCCAGCAGCCTCGCGGTGGCAGCCAACTATGGCTACACCTTC
>TRBJ1-5|TRBV7-2|.|.
CASSSLTGLEPQHF
TGTGCCAGCAGCTCGTTAACTGGGCTAGAGCCCCAGCATTTT
>TRBJ1-6|TRBV6-6|TRBD1|few
CASRDTRTGKDSPLNF
TGTGCCAGCAGGGACACGCGGACAGGGAAGGATTCACCCCTCAACTTT
>TRBJ1-3|TRBV12-3/TRBV12-4|.|medium-sized
CASSVGVSGNTIYF
TGTGCCAGCAGTGTCGGAGTCTCTGGAAACACCATATATTTT
>TRBJ2-5|TRBV12-3/TRBV12-4|.|.
CASSLRILGDETQYF
TGTGCCAGCAGTTTGAGGATTCTAGGGGACGAGACCCAGTACTTC
>TRBJ2-2|TRBV20-1|.|many
CSARKTSSGDTGELFF
TGCAGTGCTAGAAAGACTAGTTCGGGAGACACCGGGGAGCTGTTTTTT
>TRBJ1-3|TRBV5-5|.|.
CASSLAQMTGNTIYF
TGTGCCAGCAGCTTGGCCCAGATGACTGGAAACACCATATATTTT
>TRBJ2-3|TRBV5-1|.|many
CASSSQGADTQYF
TGCGCCAGCAGCTCACAGGGCGCAGATACGCAGTATTTT
>TRBJ2-5|TRBV7-9|.|many
CASSPGLPQETQYF
TGTGCCAGCAGCCCGGGACTTCCACAAGAGACCCAGTACTTC
>TRBJ2-1|TRBV3-1|.|many
CASKSEGIYNEQFF
TGTGCCAGCAAGAGTGAGGGGATATACAATGAGCAGTTCTTC
>TRBJ2-7|TRBV7-2|.|many
CASSLVLGVYYEQYF
TGTGCCAGCAGCTTAGTTTTGGGGGTCTACTACGAGCAGTACTTC
>TRBJ1-1|TRBV4-3|.|.
CASSQDFAKGGTEAFF
TGCGCCAGCAGCCAAGATTTTGCTAAAGGGGGCACTGAAGCTTTCTTT
>TRBJ1-4|TRBV6-5|.|many
CASSRVGQRPGTNEKLFF
TGTGCCAGCAGTAGGGTGGGGCAGCGACCCGGAACTAATGAAAAACTGTTTTTT
>TRBJ2-1|TRBV5-4|.|many
CASSKTGSNEQFF
TGTGCCAGCAGCAAAACAGGGTCCAATGAGCAGTTCTTC
>TRBJ2-7|TRBV20-1|.|many
CSARNSGGRGDEQYF
TGCAGTGCTAGGAATTCGGGTGGCAGGGGGGACGAGCAGTACTTC
>TRBJ2-5|TRBV7-2|.|many
CASSPPGGETQYF
TGTGCCAGCAGCCCCCCCGGTGGGGAGACCCAGTACTTC
>TRBJ2-2|TRBV5-1|TRBD1|many
CANRDSTTGELFF
TGCGCCAACAGGGACAGCACAACCGGGGAGCTGTTTTTT
>TRBJ2-3|TRBV20-1|.|many
CSAREGREDTQYF
TGCAGTGCTAGAGAAGGGAGAGAAGATACGCAGTATTTT
>TRBJ2-1|TRBV6-2/TRBV6-3|TRBD1|many
CASSEGQGRYNEQFF
TGTGCCAGCAGTGAAGGACAGGGGCGGTACAATGAGCAGTTCTTC
>TRBJ2-3|TRBV7-2|.|many
CASSLVGRTDTQYF
TGTGCCAGCAGCTTAGTCGGTCGCACAGATACGCAGTATTTT
>TRBJ2-6|TRBV28|.|many
CASSSWTGANVLTF
TGTGCCAGCAGTTCGTGGACTGGGGCCAACGTCCTGACTTTC
>TRBJ2-7|TRBV10-3|.|many
CAISEKGESYEQYF
TGTGCCATCAGTGAGAAGGGAGAGAGCTACGAGCAGTACTTC
>TRBJ1-4|TRBV5-1|TRBD1|many
CASSVGQGSSGISEKLFF
TGCGCCAGCAGCGTCGGACAGGGTAGTAGCGGCATCAGTGAAAAACTGTTTTTT
>TRBJ1-6|TRBV6-6|.|many
CASTGPNSPLHF
TGTGCCAGCACGGGCCCAAATTCACCCCTCCACTTT
>TRBJ1-5|TRBV6-2/TRBV6-3|.|many
CAIRGGPGEPQHF
TGTGCCATCCGGGGGGGTCCGGGGGAGCCCCAGCATTTT
>TRBJ1-5|TRBV3-1|.|.
CASSPYSGQPQNF
TGTGCCAGCTCTCCCTATAGCGGTCAGCCCCAGAATTTT
>TRBJ1-1|TRBV12-3/TRBV12-4|.|many
CASSLGGFEAFF
TGTGCCAGCAGTTTAGGTGGGTTCGAAGCTTTCTTT
>TRBJ1-4|TRBV5-1|.|many
CASSKTVTNEKLFF
TGCGCCAGCAGCAAGACCGTGACTAATGAAAAACTGTTTTTT
>TRBJ1-5|TRBV7-9|.|few
CASSFSKGGSNQPQHF
TGTGCCAGCAGCTTCAGCAAGGGAGGTAGCAATCAGCCCCAGCATTTT
>TRBJ2-2|TRBV7-2|TRBD2|many
CASSLGGASGLAGVYTGELFF
TGTGCCAGCAGCTTAGGAGGGGCATCCGGACTAGCGGGGGTCTACACCGGGGAGCTGTTTTTT